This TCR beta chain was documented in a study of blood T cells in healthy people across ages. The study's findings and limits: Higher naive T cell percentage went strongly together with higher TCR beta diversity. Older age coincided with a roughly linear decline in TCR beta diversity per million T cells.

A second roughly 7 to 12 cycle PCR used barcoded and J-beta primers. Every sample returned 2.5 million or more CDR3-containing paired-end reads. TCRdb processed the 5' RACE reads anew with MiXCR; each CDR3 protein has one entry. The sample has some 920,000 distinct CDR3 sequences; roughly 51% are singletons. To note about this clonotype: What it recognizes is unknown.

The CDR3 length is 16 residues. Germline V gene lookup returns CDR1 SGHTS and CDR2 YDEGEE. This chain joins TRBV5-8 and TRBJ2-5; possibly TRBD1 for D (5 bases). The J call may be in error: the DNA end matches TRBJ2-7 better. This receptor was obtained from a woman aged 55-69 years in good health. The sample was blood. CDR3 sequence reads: CASSPPPGRVSYEQYF. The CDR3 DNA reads TGTGCCAGCAGCCCACCCCCCGGCAGGGTGTCCTACGAGCAGTACTTC.